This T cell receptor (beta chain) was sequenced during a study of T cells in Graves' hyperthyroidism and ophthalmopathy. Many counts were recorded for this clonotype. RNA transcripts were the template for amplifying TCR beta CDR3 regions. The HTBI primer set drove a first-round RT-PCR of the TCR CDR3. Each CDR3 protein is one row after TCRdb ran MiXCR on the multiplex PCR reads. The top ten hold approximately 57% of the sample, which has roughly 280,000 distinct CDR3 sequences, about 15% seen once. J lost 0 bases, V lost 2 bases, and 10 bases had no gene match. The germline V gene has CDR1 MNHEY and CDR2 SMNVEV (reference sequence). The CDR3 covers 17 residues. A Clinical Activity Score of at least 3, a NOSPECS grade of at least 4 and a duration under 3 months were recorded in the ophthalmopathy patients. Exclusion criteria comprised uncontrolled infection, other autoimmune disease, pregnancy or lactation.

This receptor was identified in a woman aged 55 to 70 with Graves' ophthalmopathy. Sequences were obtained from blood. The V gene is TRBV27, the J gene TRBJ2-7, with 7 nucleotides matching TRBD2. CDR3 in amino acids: CASSLRQRGQTSYEQYF. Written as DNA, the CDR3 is TGTGCCAGCAGTTTACGCCAGCGGGGCCAAACCTCCTACGAGCAGTACTTC.